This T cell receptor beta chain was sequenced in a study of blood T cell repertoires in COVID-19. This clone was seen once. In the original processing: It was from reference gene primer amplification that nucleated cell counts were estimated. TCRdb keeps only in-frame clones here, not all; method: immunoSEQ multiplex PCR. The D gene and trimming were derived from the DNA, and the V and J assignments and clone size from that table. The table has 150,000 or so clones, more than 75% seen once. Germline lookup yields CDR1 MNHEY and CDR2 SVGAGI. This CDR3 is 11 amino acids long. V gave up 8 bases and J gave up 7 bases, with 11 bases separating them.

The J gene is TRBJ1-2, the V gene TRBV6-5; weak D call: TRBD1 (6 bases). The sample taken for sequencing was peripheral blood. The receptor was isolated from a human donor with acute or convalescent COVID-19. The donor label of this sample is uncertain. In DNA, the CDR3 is TGTGCCAGCCAGAGGGGGATTGGCTACACCTTC. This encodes CASQRGIGYTF.